This T cell receptor (beta chain) was recorded in a study of beta chain features in type 1 diabetes. Expressed TCRB transcripts were sequenced after all isolated RNA was converted to cDNA. Repertoires were generated with immunoSEQ multiplex PCR, while TCRdb's copy carries only in-frame clones and drops some. The sample records more than 250,000 clones, approximately 25% being singletons. Cells sorted by CD45RO/CCR7/CD25/CD127/CD95/CD27 comprised CD4+ naive, central memory, regulatory and stem cell-like memory cells. A remark on this clone: The antigen is not known.

Study-level findings and limits: Lower insertion and higher deletion counts appeared at VDJ junctions in type 1 diabetes patients. It was not settled here whether HLA type affects TCRB rearrangement. The study found that naive, central memory and Treg TCRB repertoires appeared more similar in patients than in healthy donors. Type 1 diabetes patients had TCRB CDR3s that were shorter (moderately but significantly so) in all four CD4+ subsets.

Germline assignment: CDR1 KGHSH and CDR2 LQKENI. The CDR3 contains 15 residues. V lost 0 bases to trimming and J lost 8 bases; unmatched junction nucleotides: 4. The receptor's source is a woman aged 25 to 45 with type 1 diabetes. The source material was naive CD4+ T cells from blood. V gene TRBV18 combines with J gene TRBJ2-1, with TRBD2 matching over 10 bases. CDR3 loop: CASSPPSGRADEQFF. DNA of the CDR3: TGTGCCAGCTCACCACCGAGCGGGAGGGCGGATGAGCAGTTCTTC.